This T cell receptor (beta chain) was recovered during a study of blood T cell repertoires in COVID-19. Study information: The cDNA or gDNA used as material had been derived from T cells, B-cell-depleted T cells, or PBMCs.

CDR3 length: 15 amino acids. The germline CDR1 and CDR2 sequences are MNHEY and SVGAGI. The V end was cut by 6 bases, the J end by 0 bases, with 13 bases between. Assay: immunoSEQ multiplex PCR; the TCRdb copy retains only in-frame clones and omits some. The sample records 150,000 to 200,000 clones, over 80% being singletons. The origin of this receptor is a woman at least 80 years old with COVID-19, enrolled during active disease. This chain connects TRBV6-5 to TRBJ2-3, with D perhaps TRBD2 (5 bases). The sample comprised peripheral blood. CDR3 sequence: CASRGDGLSTDTQYF. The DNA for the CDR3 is TGTGCCAGCAGGGGTGACGGACTTAGCACAGATACGCAGTATTTT.